This T cell receptor (beta chain) was sequenced for a study of blood T cells in healthy people across ages. This clonotype was detected only a few times. Staff drew around 10 milliliters of peripheral blood from each donor. Trimming stripped 3 bases from V and 5 bases from J, with 16 bases between. Germline assignment: CDR1 DFQATT and CDR2 SNEGSKA (reference sequence). The CDR3 spans 15 residues. Primers used in a second PCR of roughly 6 to 12 cycles were a sample-barcoded 5' primer and a J-beta primer mix. TCRdb re-derived calls from the 5' RACE reads in MiXCR, one entry per CDR3 protein. The repertoire consists of 700,000 or so distinct CDR3 sequences, with 40% to 45% occurring once and the leading ten covering 25% to 30%.

The chain combines TRBV20-1 with TRBJ2-2; D possibly uses TRBD1 or TRBD2 (5 bases each). The source material was blood. This sequence was found in an elderly man in good health. CDR3 amino acids: CSASVGARGTGELFF. DNA for the CDR3: TGCAGTGCTAGTGTCGGGGCAAGAGGTACCGGGGAGCTGTTTTTT.